The entry below describes one T cell receptor (beta chain). The antigen is undetermined. Per germline, CDR1 SGHRS and CDR2 YFSETQ. The CDR3 spans 12 residues. Trimming cost V 3 bases and J 6 bases, with 8 bases left between them. Sequencing was performed on unsorted PBMC DNA using ten immunoSEQ deep assay plates. The data were produced by immunoSEQ multiplex PCR, yet TCRdb's version contains in-frame clones alone and is incomplete. The sample lists 400,000 to 500,000 clones; about three quarters were seen once. Tens of millions of PBMCs served as the genomic DNA source for unsorted samples. This sample was taken from a study of shared clonotypes between healthy human individuals. Study background: Donors consisted of two women and three men between 18 and 49.

Broader study findings: It was expected that sequencing depth would affect clonotype sharing among donors.

The J gene is TRBJ2-3, the V gene TRBV5-1, with TRBD1 as a possible D gene (6 bases). Sequenced sample: PBMCs. The clonotype originates from a woman aged 35 to 49 in good health. Some clones in this sample may be carry-over from other donors' samples. In DNA, the CDR3 is TGCGCCAGCAGCTCCCAGGGGGATACGCAGTATTTT. Translating gives CASSSQGDTQYF. Full variable domain (missing parts from reference TRBV5-1 and TRBJ2-3): KAGVTQTPRYLIKTRGQQVTLSCSPISGHRSVSWYQQTPGQGLQFLFEYFSETQRNKGNFPGRFSGRQFSNSRSEMNVSTLELGDSALYLCASSSQGDTQYFGPGTRLTVL.